The 6 T cell receptor beta chains below all came from one sample that was sequenced in a study of healthy donors' naive CD4 and CD8 T cells. Starting from around 500 ng of total RNA, TCR libraries were made with linear amplification. MiXCR, applied by TCRdb to the reads, yields one record per CDR3 protein. The data contain around 200,000 distinct CDR3 sequences, 65% to 75% of them singletons. The sequencing input was naive CD4+ and CD8+ T cells sorted from blood, pooled from several donors. The source is a pool of human donors in good health; the sample pools cells from several healthy donors.

The rearrangement uses TRBV6-6 and TRBJ2-2; 8 bases are a match to TRBD1. This CDR3 has 16 amino acids. V lost 2 bases to trimming and J lost 0 bases; unmatched junction nucleotides: 2. In germline, CDR1 is MNHNY, CDR2 SVGAGI (reference sequence). This CDR3 is CASSYQGAANTGELFF. The CDR3 coding sequence is TGTGCCAGCAGTTACCAGGGGGCGGCGAACACCGGGGAGCTGTTTTTT.

CDR3 in DNA: TGTGCCAGTAGTATAATGGGCGACTTCTACGAGCAGTACTTC. Residues: CASSIMGDFYEQYF. This rearrangement joins TRBV19 to TRBJ2-7; D gene uncertain. V shed 2 bases and J shed 3 bases, with 11 bases lying between them. The CDR3 contains 14 residues. Looked up from germline, CDR1 is LNHDA and CDR2 is SQIVND (reference sequence).

The table lists this clonotype with a few counts. The chain couples TRBV19 to TRBJ1-5, with TRBD1 identical over 7 bases. The germline CDR1 and CDR2 sequences are LNHDA and SQIVND (reference sequence). The CDR3 totals 12 residues. V was pared by 9 bases and J by 6 bases, with 5 bases of the junction left unmatched. The CDR3 spells CARQQGIQPQHF. The DNA of the CDR3 is TGTGCCAGACAACAGGGGATTCAGCCCCAGCATTTT. The full variable domain, in which reference TRBV19 and TRBJ1-5 provide the parts outside the CDR3, is DGGITQSPKYLFRKEGQNVTLSCEQNLNHDAMYWYRQDPGQGLRLIYYSQIVNDFQKGDIAEGYSVSREKKESFPLTVTSAQKNPTAFYLCARQQGIQPQHFGDGTRLSIL.

The gene calls are TRBV29-1 and TRBJ2-3; 8 positions match TRBD2. Per the germline V gene, CDR1 is SQVTM and CDR2 is ANQGSEA. The CDR3 is 15 amino acids. V was pared by 4 bases and J by 2 bases, with 8 bases of the junction left unmatched. Here the CDR3 DNA reads TGCAGCGTTGGGGAGCGGGGGTCACTCACAGATACGCAGTATTTT. Translated, it gives CSVGERGSLTDTQYF.

This clonotype occurred once. The J gene is TRBJ2-7, the V gene TRBV6-5, with 7 nucleotides matching TRBD1. Germline V gene data show CDR1 as MNHEY and CDR2 as SVGAGI. The CDR3 runs to 14 residues. Unmatched junction bases numbered 6, after V lost 7 bases and J lost 0 bases. CDR3 bases: TGTGCCAGCAAACAGACAGGGAGCTCCTACGAGCAGTACTTC. It encodes CASKQTGSSYEQYF.

The gene calls are TRBV6-2 or TRBV6-3 and TRBJ1-5; TRBD1 matches at 10 bases. Germline V gene sequence: CDR1 MNHEY, CDR2 SVGEGT. The CDR3 totals 18 residues. With 8 bases clipped from V and 1 base from J, the junction kept 14 bases outside the gene matches. In DNA, the CDR3 is TGTGCCAGCGGTTTACCCGGGACAGGGGTATTCAGCAATCAGCCCCAGCATTTT. Its protein is CASGLPGTGVFSNQPQHF.